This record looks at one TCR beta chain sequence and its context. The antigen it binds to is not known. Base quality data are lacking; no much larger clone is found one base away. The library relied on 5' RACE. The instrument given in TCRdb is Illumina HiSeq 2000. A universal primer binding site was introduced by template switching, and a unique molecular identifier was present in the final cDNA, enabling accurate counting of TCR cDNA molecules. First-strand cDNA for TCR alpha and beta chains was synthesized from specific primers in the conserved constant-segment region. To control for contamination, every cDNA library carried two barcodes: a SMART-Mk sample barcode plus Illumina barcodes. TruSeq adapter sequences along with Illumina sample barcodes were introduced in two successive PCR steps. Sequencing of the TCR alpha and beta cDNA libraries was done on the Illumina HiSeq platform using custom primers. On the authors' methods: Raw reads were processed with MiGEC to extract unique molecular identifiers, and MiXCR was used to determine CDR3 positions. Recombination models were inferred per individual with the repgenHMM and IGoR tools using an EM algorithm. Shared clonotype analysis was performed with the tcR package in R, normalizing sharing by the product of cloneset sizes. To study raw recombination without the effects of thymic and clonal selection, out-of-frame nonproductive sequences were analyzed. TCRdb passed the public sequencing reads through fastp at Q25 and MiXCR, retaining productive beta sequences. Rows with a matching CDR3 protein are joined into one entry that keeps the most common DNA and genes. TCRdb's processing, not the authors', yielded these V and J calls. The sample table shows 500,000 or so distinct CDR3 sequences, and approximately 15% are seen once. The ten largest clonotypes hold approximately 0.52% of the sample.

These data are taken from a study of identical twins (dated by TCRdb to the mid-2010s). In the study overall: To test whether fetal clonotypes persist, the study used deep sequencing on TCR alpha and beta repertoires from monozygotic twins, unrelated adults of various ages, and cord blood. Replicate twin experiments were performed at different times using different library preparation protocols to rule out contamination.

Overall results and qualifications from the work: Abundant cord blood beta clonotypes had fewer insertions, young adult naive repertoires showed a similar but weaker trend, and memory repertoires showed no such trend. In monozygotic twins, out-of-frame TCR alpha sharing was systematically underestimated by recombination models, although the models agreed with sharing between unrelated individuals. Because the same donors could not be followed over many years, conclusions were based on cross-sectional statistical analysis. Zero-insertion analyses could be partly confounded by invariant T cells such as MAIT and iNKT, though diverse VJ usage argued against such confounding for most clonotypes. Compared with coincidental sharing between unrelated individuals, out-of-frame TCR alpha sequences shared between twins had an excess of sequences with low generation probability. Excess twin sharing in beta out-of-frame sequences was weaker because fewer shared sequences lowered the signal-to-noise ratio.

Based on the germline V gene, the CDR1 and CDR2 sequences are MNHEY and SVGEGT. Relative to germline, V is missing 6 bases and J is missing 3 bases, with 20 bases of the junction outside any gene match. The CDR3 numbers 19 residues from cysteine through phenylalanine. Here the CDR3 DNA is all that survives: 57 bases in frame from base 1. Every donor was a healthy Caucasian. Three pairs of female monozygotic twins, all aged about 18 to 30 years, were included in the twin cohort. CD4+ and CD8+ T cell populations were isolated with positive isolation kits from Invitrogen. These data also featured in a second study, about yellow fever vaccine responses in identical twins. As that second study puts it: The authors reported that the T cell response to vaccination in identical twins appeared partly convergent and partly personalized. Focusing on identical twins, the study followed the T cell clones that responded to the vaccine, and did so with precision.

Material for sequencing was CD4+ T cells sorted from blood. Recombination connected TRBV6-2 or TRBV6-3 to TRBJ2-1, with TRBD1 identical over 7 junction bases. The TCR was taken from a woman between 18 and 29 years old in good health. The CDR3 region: CASRTPTGQFFRRYNEQFF. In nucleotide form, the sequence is TGTGCCAGCAGGACCCCGACAGGGCAGTTCTTCCGCCGCTACAATGAGCAGTTCTTC.